The 28 T cell receptor beta chains given below trace back to one sample, sequenced in a study of T-cell memory formation after mild COVID-19. One entry per CDR3 protein, called by TCRdb with MiXCR from the 5' RACE reads. The sample has approximately 350,000 distinct CDR3 sequences; around an eighth are singletons. The sequencing input was PBMCs or a T cell subset sorted from them (not recorded which). These TCRs come from a man between 18 and 35 years old who had mild COVID-19 (a few samples of this study predate the infection). Cell type and time point are not known.

This clonotype was seen many times. V usage is TRBV5-1 and J usage is TRBJ2-4; 9 bases align to TRBD2. The germline V gene encodes CDR1 SGHRS and CDR2 YFSETQ. V trimming: 2 bases; J trimming: 6 bases; junction bases outside the gene matches: 9. This CDR3 contains 16 residues. CDR3 DNA: TGCGCCAGCAGCTTATTTTCTAGCGGGGCCGTAAACATTCAGTACTTC. Amino acids: CASSLFSSGAVNIQYF.

This clonotype was observed a few times. The chain combines TRBV11-2 with TRBJ2-5, with D uncertain. V gave up 4 bases and J gave up 0 bases, with 9 bases separating them. The germline CDR1 and CDR2 sequences are SGHAT and FQNNGV. The CDR3 runs 14 residues. The DNA of the CDR3 is TGTGCCAGCAGCTCATCATGGTACCAAGAGACCCAGTACTTC. It yields the protein CASSSSWYQETQYF.

The chain carries TRBV29-1 and TRBJ1-5; D is unclear. The V and J ends lost 7 bases and 4 bases respectively, with 14 bases between them. The CDR3 contains 13 residues. The germline V gene has CDR1 SQVTM and CDR2 ANQGSEA. The CDR3: CSALTGFNQPQHF. Written as DNA, the CDR3 is TGCAGCGCTTTAACGGGGTTTAATCAGCCCCAGCATTTT.

A single count supports this clonotype. The chain carries TRBV5-1 and TRBJ2-3; 7 bases are a match to TRBD1. The CDR3 consists of 15 residues. Trimming at V came to 2 bases and at J to 5 bases, leaving 8 bases not matched to a gene. In germline, CDR1 is SGHRS, CDR2 YFSETQ. This chain's CDR3 is CASSFRDSGGDTQYF. The CDR3 DNA sequence: TGCGCCAGCAGCTTCCGGGACAGTGGCGGAGATACGCAGTATTTT.

In the case of this clonotype: The missing conserved phenylalanine or tryptophan at the end of this CDR3 makes a read error likely. The V and J genes are TRBV15 and TRBJ1-2, with 7 nucleotides matching TRBD1. With V trimmed by 5 bases and J by 9 bases, 15 bases remained unmatched. Germline V lookup: CDR1 LNHNV, CDR2 YYDKDF (reference sequence). The CDR3 consists of 15 residues. DNA of the CDR3: TGTGCCACCAGCGCTCATCAGGGGGTTGGGCCTAGCTACACCTTA. This gives the protein CATSAHQGVGPSYTL.

The chain employs TRBV10-3 and TRBJ1-6; 8 bases fit TRBD1. CDR1 ENHRY and CDR2 SYGVKD come from the germline V gene. Trimming cost V 1 base and J 7 bases; bases outside gene matches: 3. This CDR3 has 15 amino acids. The DNA of the CDR3 is TGTGCCATCAGTGAGTTGGGGACAGGAAATTCACCCCTCCACTTT. Protein sequence: CAISELGTGNSPLHF.

This clonotype was observed a few times. J is TRBJ1-1 and V is TRBV20-1; D gene ambiguous. Trimming pared 2 bases from V and 13 bases from J, leaving 17 bases between. CDR3 length: 12 residues. Germline CDR1 and CDR2: DFQATT and SNEGSKA (reference sequence). The CDR3: CSARPLGQYRFF. The CDR3 nucleotides read TGCAGTGCTAGACCCCTAGGGCAGTACCGTTTCTTT.

There are a few counts of this clonotype. The chain employs TRBV5-1 and TRBJ2-6; 8 nucleotides align to TRBD1. The trim removed 4 bases at V and 1 base at J, leaving 13 bases unmatched. Germline-derived CDR1 and CDR2 are SGHRS and YFSETQ. CDR3 size: 19 residues. CDR3 sequence: CASSKEVRTGRSGANVLTF. For the CDR3, the DNA is TGCGCCAGCAGCAAAGAGGTACGGACAGGGCGTTCTGGGGCCAACGTCCTGACTTTC. Full variable domain (remainder filled in from reference TRBV5-1 and TRBJ2-6): KAGVTQTPRYLIKTRGQQVTLSCSPISGHRSVSWYQQTPGQGLQFLFEYFSETQRNKGNFPGRFSGRQFSNSRSEMNVSTLELGDSALYLCASSKEVRTGRSGANVLTFGAGSRLTVL.

The table lists this clonotype with a few counts. J is TRBJ1-3 and V is TRBV7-2; D unresolved. The CDR3 loop spans 15 amino acids. V lost 8 bases, J lost 0 bases, and 14 bases lay in between. The germline gives CDR1 SGHTA, CDR2 FQGNSA. In DNA, the CDR3 is TGTGCCAGCGCGAGCGGGATAGGCTCTGGAAACACCATATATTTT. Translation: CASASGIGSGNTIYF.

This clonotype turned up a few times. The chain employs TRBV18 and TRBJ2-5, with TRBD2 as a possible D gene (5 bases). The CDR3 contains 15 residues. Germline loops: CDR1 KGHSH, CDR2 LQKENI. V lost 1 base, J lost 4 bases, and 13 bases lay in between. The CDR3 spells CASSPQGAGSETQYF. For the CDR3, the DNA is TGTGCCAGCTCACCACAGGGAGCAGGATCAGAGACCCAGTACTTC. Full variable domain (remainder filled in from reference TRBV18 and TRBJ2-5): NAGVMQNPRHLVRRRGQEARLRCSPMKGHSHVYWYRQLPEEGLKFMVYLQKENIIDESGMPKERFSAEFPKEGPSILRIQQVVRGDSAAYFCASSPQGAGSETQYFGPGTRLLVL.

The chain uses TRBV27 and TRBJ1-1; no clear D gene. Trimming removed 5 bases at V and 1 base at J, with 14 bases between. In germline, CDR1 is MNHEY, CDR2 SMNVEV (reference sequence). The length of the CDR3 is 15 residues. In DNA form, the CDR3 reads TGTGCCAGCAGTAAATTGATTCGAGGGAACACTGAAGCTTTCTTT. Translating it yields CASSKLIRGNTEAFF.

This clonotype was counted a few times. This chain uses TRBV7-2 with TRBJ1-1; D may be TRBD1 (5 bases). The germline CDR1 and CDR2 sequences are SGHTA and FQGNSA. Deletions cut 4 bases from V and 11 bases from J, with 20 bases between. The CDR3 is made up of 14 amino acids. In DNA form, the CDR3 reads TGTGCCAGCAGCTCTTCCCCAGGGTCGGTGATCGCTTTCTTT. Its translation: CASSSSPGSVIAFF.

This clonotype showed up just a few times. The chain employs TRBV12-3 or TRBV12-4 and TRBJ1-5, with D possibly being TRBD1 (5 bases). Trimming removed 8 bases from V and 7 bases from J, with 15 bases in between. This CDR3 is 13 amino acids long. CDR3 region: CASHVAQGQPQHF. CDR3 in DNA: TGTGCCAGCCACGTTGCTCAGGGACAGCCCCAGCATTTT.

The chain carries TRBV7-3 and TRBJ2-3, with D maybe TRBD2 (7 bases). CDR1 SGHTA and CDR2 FQGTGA come from the germline V gene. The CDR3 is made up of 16 amino acids. V was clipped by 5 bases and J by 4 bases, with 19 bases between them. In DNA, the CDR3 is TGTGCCAGCAGCCGCCGGTGGGGGGGCAAAGCAGATACGCAGTATTTT. The encoded protein is CASSRRWGGKADTQYF.

The chain's CDR3 is CSARGVTHEQFF. The CDR3 bases are TGCAGTGCCCGGGGGGTAACCCATGAGCAGTTCTTC. The genes are TRBV20-1 and TRBJ2-1; 7 bases map to TRBD2. The germline V gene has CDR1 DFQATT and CDR2 SNEGSKA (reference sequence). The V segment lost 6 bases and the J segment 8 bases; nucleotides outside the gene matches: 7. This CDR3 is 12 amino acids long.

This clonotype was detected ten times or more. The rearrangement uses TRBV12-3 or TRBV12-4 and TRBJ2-1; D is uncertain. Trimming took 3 bases from V and 2 from J, leaving 8 bases between them. The CDR3 covers 14 residues. In DNA form, the CDR3 reads TGTGCCAGCAGTTTCTCAGCGACCTACAATGAGCAGTTCTTC. Amino acids: CASSFSATYNEQFF.

In this sample, this clonotype turned up many times. The chain carries TRBV7-2 and TRBJ1-6; TRBD1 might be the D (6 bases). Germline CDR1 reads SGHTA; CDR2 reads FQGNSA. The V end was cut by 5 bases, the J end by 8 bases, with 13 bases between. The CDR3 runs 14 residues. CDR3 sequence: CASSIQGGDSPLHF. Here the CDR3 DNA reads TGTGCCAGCAGCATACAAGGGGGGGATTCACCCCTCCACTTT. The full variable domain, rest sourced from reference TRBV7-2 and TRBJ1-6, is GAGVSQSPSNKVTEKGKDVELRCDPISGHTALYWYRQSLGQGLEFLIYFQGNSAPDKSGLPSDRFSAERTGGSVSTLTIQRTQQEDSAVYLCASSIQGGDSPLHFGNGTRLTVT.

CDR3 sequence reads: CASTGGRNQPQHF. CDR3 nucleotides: TGTGCCAGCACCGGGGGGAGGAATCAGCCCCAGCATTTT. The rearrangement uses TRBV7-2 and TRBJ1-5; tentatively, D is TRBD1 (5 bases). V was cut by 7 bases and J by 4 bases, with 11 bases left in between. The CDR3 extends over 13 amino acids. Germline V gene lookup returns CDR1 SGHTA and CDR2 FQGNSA.

The rearrangement links TRBV11-3 to TRBJ2-1; maybe TRBD2 (6 bases). Germline CDR1 SGHNT, CDR2 YENEEA. V was pared by 5 bases and J by 0 bases, with 20 bases between. The CDR3 spans 18 residues. CDR3 amino acids: CASSPPSGLGSSYNEQFF. CDR3 nucleotide sequence: TGTGCCAGCAGCCCCCCGTCGGGACTTGGTAGCTCCTACAATGAGCAGTTCTTC.

The gene calls are TRBV25-1 and TRBJ2-5, with TRBD1 matching over 12 bases. V shed 1 base, J shed 5 bases, and the junction held 5 bases outside the gene matches. CDR3 length: 16 residues. Germline CDR1 is MGHDK and CDR2 is SYGVNS. CDR3 region: CASSEWGTGGTETQYF. Here the CDR3 DNA reads TGTGCCAGCAGTGAATGGGGGACAGGGGGCACCGAGACCCAGTACTTC.

This sequence joins TRBV11-2 and TRBJ2-1, with D tentatively TRBD1 (6 bases). The length of the CDR3 is 19 residues. The germline V gene has CDR1 SGHAT and CDR2 FQNNGV. The V end was cut by 5 bases, the J end by 2 bases, with 25 bases between. CDR3 sequence reads: CASSKGSGGAGPPYNEQFF. The CDR3, as DNA: TGTGCCAGCAGCAAAGGGAGTGGGGGCGCTGGACCTCCCTACAATGAGCAGTTCTTC.

This clonotype was recorded at least ten times. The genes are TRBV9 and TRBJ2-2, with TRBD2 as a possible D gene (5 bases). V was clipped by 4 bases and J by 5 bases, with 9 bases between them. This CDR3 is 13 amino acids long. CDR1 and CDR2 (germline): SGDLS, YYNGEE. The CDR3, as DNA: TGTGCCAGCAGCCCCTCGGGGACCGGGGAGCTGTTTTTT. This encodes CASSPSGTGELFF.

The chain links TRBV12-3 or TRBV12-4 to TRBJ2-7; 8 bases are shared with TRBD1. Trimming at V came to 4 bases and at J to 3 bases, leaving 5 bases not matched to a gene. CDR3 size: 14 residues. The CDR3 region has the DNA TGTGCCAGCAGTTACGGACAGGGAGTCTACGAGCAGTACTTC. Amino acids: CASSYGQGVYEQYF.

This clonotype was recorded many times. This sequence joins TRBV4-2 and TRBJ1-5; the match to TRBD1 covers 9 bases. Germline assignment: CDR1 LGHNA and CDR2 YNFKEQ. CDR3 length: 15 residues. V was clipped by 4 bases and J by 0 bases; unmatched bases: 1. CDR3 sequence: CASSLDRGSNQPQHF. In DNA form, the CDR3 reads TGTGCCAGCAGCCTGGACAGGGGTAGCAATCAGCCCCAGCATTTT.

There are many counts of this clonotype. This chain connects TRBV7-2 to TRBJ1-2, with a tentative D call TRBD1 (6 bases). Trimming shortened V by 5 bases and J by 3 bases, and 16 bases separated the two germline ends. The CDR3 is 15 amino acids. Germline CDR1 is SGHTA and CDR2 is FQGNSA. For the CDR3, the DNA is TGTGCCAGCAGCCCCCAACAGGGAAGGGACTATGGCTACACCTTC. Translating it yields CASSPQQGRDYGYTF.

The chain uses TRBV7-3 and TRBJ2-6; 7 bases align to TRBD1. There are 18 residues in the CDR3. Germline-derived CDR1 and CDR2 are SGHTA and FQGTGA. V lost 3 bases to trimming and J lost 2 bases; unmatched junction nucleotides: 10. The CDR3 reads CASSFGALTGAGANVLTF. The CDR3 DNA is TGTGCCAGCAGCTTTGGGGCCCTTACAGGGGCTGGGGCCAACGTCCTGACTTTC. The full variable domain, in which reference TRBV7-3 and TRBJ2-6 provide the parts outside the CDR3, is GAGVSQTPSNKVTEKGKYVELRCDPISGHTALYWYRQSLGQGPEFLIYFQGTGAADDSGLPNDRFFAVRPEGSVSTLKIQRTERGDSAVYLCASSFGALTGAGANVLTFGAGSRLTVL.

This clonotype came up many times. The chain employs TRBV11-2 and TRBJ1-6; D is perhaps TRBD1 (5 bases). CDR3 length: 15 residues. Germline values: CDR1 SGHAT, CDR2 FQNNGV. V was trimmed by 5 bases and J by 10 bases, leaving 18 bases between them. Written as DNA, the CDR3 is TGTGCCAGCAGCGAATTCTCCGGGACGCGGTCACCCCTCCACTTT. It codes for CASSEFSGTRSPLHF.

This clonotype was counted at least ten times. This chain joins TRBV2 and TRBJ2-5; D is unresolved. The V gene's germline CDR1 is SNHLY and CDR2 FYNNEI. The CDR3 length is 11 residues. The V end was cut by 7 bases, the J end by 4 bases, with 7 bases between. CDR3 sequence (DNA): TGTGCCAGCACACAGTTAGAGACCCAGTACTTC. Protein product: CASTQLETQYF.